The T cell receptor beta chain described here comes from a study of human T cells and chemical hapten exposure. The wider study: Patients received weekly diphenylcyclopropenone doses to the scalp throughout the roughly 24-week study.

This clonotype was counted at least ten times. The target antigen is unknown. Study-wide results and limits: Versus controls, expanded TCRs had significantly more large CDR3 similarity clusters.

In the original analysis: Per sample, the median was about 95,000 TCRs, with values from around 20,000 to 690,000. From the RACE reads, TCRdb called clonotypes with MiXCR, one entry per CDR3 protein. TCRdb, not the original authors, processed these V and J calls. The sample includes some 330,000 distinct CDR3 sequences, 5% to 6.5% of them seen just once. Trimming stripped 6 bases from V and 5 bases from J, with 25 bases between. Germline V gene lookup returns CDR1 MDHEN and CDR2 SYDVKM. This CDR3 is built from 17 residues. Time point defined: pre-sensitization, week 0. Treatment noted: therapeutic diphenylcyclopropenone sensitization with weekly scalp DPC. It was unfractionated whole blood from which total RNA was extracted.

This specimen was whole blood, taken in connection with sensitization to the hapten diphenylcyclopropenone (DPC). The chain employs TRBV28 and TRBJ1-1; TRBD1 is a possible D gene (6 bases). The sequence was collected from a woman younger than 30 with alopecia areata. Some clones in this sample may be carry-over from other donors' samples. CDR3 protein: CASSSDRPPEPWTEAFF. The CDR3 DNA reads TGTGCCAGCAGCTCAGACAGGCCTCCAGAACCGTGGACTGAAGCTTTCTTT.